The next 8 T cell receptor beta chains were all read from a single sample in a study of beta chain features in type 1 diabetes. The entirety of the isolated RNA underwent reverse transcription, so expressed TCRB transcripts were sequenced. The assay was immunoSEQ multiplex PCR, and TCRdb's table has in-frame clones only and misses some. The sample holds roughly 150,000 clones, more than 9.5% seen once. Sequencing was carried out using central memory CD4+ T cells from blood. The receptors stem from a man aged 18 to 29 in good health.

This clone was seen repeatedly, ten times or more. The chain carries TRBV28 and TRBJ2-1; 8 bases map to TRBD1. Trimming cost V 5 bases and J 2 bases; bases outside gene matches: 8. Germline V CDR1 and CDR2: MDHEN, SYDVKM. The CDR3 length is 16 residues. CDR3: CASSGSGTGTYNEQFF. In DNA form, the CDR3 reads TGTGCCAGCAGTGGCTCCGGGACAGGCACCTACAATGAGCAGTTCTTC.

This clone turned up a few times. This sequence joins TRBV29-1 and TRBJ1-2; D is unclear. The CDR3 has 9 residues. CDR1 and CDR2 from the germline V gene are SQVTM and ANQGSEA. Trimming took 3 bases from V and 7 from J, leaving 3 bases between them. The CDR3 region is CSVEGGYTF. In nucleotides, the CDR3 is TGCAGCGTTGAGGGTGGCTACACCTTC.

The rearrangement links TRBV5-1 to TRBJ1-1; D not certain. V gave up 4 bases and J gave up 0 bases, with 10 bases separating them. This CDR3 spans 14 amino acids. From germline, CDR1 is SGHRS and CDR2 YFSETQ. CDR3 sequence reads: CASSVDTMNTEAFF. CDR3 DNA: TGCGCCAGCAGCGTCGACACCATGAACACTGAAGCTTTCTTT.

The genes are TRBV5-1 and TRBJ1-3; D unresolved. The V end lost 0 bases, the J end lost 0 bases, and 7 bases lay between the germline ends. This CDR3 has 15 amino acids. Germline V gives CDR1 SGHRS, CDR2 YFSETQ. DNA for the CDR3: TGCGCCAGCAGCTTGGACAGCGTCTCTGGAAACACCATATATTTT. Its protein is CASSLDSVSGNTIYF.

V is TRBV4-3 and J is TRBJ2-3, with 12 bases aligning to TRBD2. CDR3 length: 17 amino acids. Germline trimming cut 4 bases from V and 2 bases from J; bases unmatched to any gene: 7. CDR1 LGHNA and CDR2 YSLEER come from the germline V gene. CDR3 protein: CASSLGTSGSLTDTQYF. The CDR3 bases are TGCGCCAGCAGCCTGGGGACTAGCGGGTCCCTCACAGATACGCAGTATTTT.

This clone was detected only once. The V and J genes are TRBV28 and TRBJ2-7; TRBD2 agrees at 7 bases. Germline CDR1 MDHEN, CDR2 SYDVKM. Losses at the gene ends were 8 bases for V and 5 bases for J; bases not matched to a gene: 12. The CDR3 sequence is 14 residues long. The CDR3: CASSSGRERHEQYF. The CDR3 DNA follows: TGTGCCAGCTCCTCAGGGCGGGAGCGCCACGAGCAGTACTTC.

V gene TRBV29-1 combines with J gene TRBJ1-1, with D possibly matching TRBD1 (6 bases). From germline, CDR1 is SQVTM and CDR2 ANQGSEA. CDR3 length: 13 residues. The germline V and J ends were trimmed by 4 bases and 2 bases, with 11 bases remaining between them. CDR3: CSVGSGANTEAFF. The CDR3 DNA sequence: TGCAGCGTTGGGTCAGGGGCCAACACTGAAGCTTTCTTT.

This chain uses TRBV5-4 with TRBJ1-2, with D uncertain. V lost 5 bases to trimming and J lost 0 bases, with 11 bases between them. CDR3 size: 14 residues. Germline CDR1 is SGHNT and CDR2 is YYREEE (reference sequence). CDR3 DNA: TGTGCCAGCAGAGGCGTGATCTCTAACTATGGCTACACCTTC. Residues: CASRGVISNYGYTF.